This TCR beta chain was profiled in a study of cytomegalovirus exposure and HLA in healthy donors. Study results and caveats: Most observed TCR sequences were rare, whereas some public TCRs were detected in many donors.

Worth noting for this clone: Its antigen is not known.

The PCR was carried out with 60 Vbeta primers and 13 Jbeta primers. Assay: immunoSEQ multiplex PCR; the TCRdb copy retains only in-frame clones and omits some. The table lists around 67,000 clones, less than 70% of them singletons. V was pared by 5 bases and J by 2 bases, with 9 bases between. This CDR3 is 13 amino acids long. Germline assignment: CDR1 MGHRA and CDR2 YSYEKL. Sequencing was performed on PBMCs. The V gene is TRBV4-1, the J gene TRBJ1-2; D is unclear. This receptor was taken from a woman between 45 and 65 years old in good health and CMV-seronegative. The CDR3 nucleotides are TGCGCCAGCAGCTATCAGATGAACTATGGCTACACCTTC. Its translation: CASSYQMNYGYTF.